The rows below give T cell receptor beta chains drawn from one sample of a study of cytomegalovirus exposure and HLA in healthy donors. Sequenced by immunoSEQ multiplex PCR; TCRdb stores in-frame clones only, minus some. The sample records roughly 280,000 clones, 65% to 90% being singletons. The source material was PBMCs. Receptors originate from a woman younger than 35 in good health and CMV-seronegative. CDR3s include the opening cysteine and the closing phenylalanine or tryptophan. A D gene is named only where the DNA matches it firmly. Expanded clones are given a class, and other clones once, few, many or no size at all.

clone_size d_call j_call v_call cdr3_nt cdr3_aa
once - TRBJ2-4 TRBV5-6 TGTGCCAGCAGCTCCCCTGGCGGGATAGCCAAAAACATTCAGTACTTC CASSSPGGIAKNIQYF
- - TRBJ1-2 TRBV7-6 TGTGCCAGCAGCTCCGGACAGTACTATGGCTACACCTTC CASSSGQYYGYTF
few - TRBJ1-5 TRBV7-2 TGTGCCAGCAGCTTAGTGTTGGCCAACAATCAGCCCCAGCATTTT CASSLVLANNQPQHF
- - TRBJ1-2 TRBV28 TGTGCCAGCAGTTATGGACAGAACTATGGCTACACCTTC CASSYGQNYGYTF
- TRBD1 TRBJ2-7 TRBV30 TGTGCCTGGAGTGTAGGGACAGGCTCCTACGAGCAGTACTTC CAWSVGTGSYEQYF
- - TRBJ1-5 TRBV18 TGTGCCAGCTCACCGCCCAGCGGCGGGGATCAGCCCCAGCATTTT CASSPPSGGDQPQHF
- TRBD1 TRBJ1-5 TRBV6-5 TGTGCCAGCAGCCCGACAGGGGTCCAGCCCCAGCATTTT CASSPTGVQPQHF
- - TRBJ1-2 TRBV7-9 TGTGCCAGCAGCGTGATACGGGAACCTAACTATGGCTACACCTTC CASSVIREPNYGYTF
- - TRBJ1-5 TRBV4-1 TGCGCCAGCAGCTCCAACCTCCTAGAGCCCCAGCATTTT CASSSNLLEPQHF
- - TRBJ2-7 TRBV5-6 TGTGCCAGCAGCTTGACAGGAATCATCTACGAGCAGTACTTC CASSLTGIIYEQYF
- - TRBJ2-7 TRBV28 TGTGCCAGCAGTCAGCTGACAGTAAGTTTTACCTACGAGCAGTACTTC CASSQLTVSFTYEQYF
- - TRBJ1-1 TRBV6-5 TGTGCCAGCAGTGACGGACAGCACTCGGCCGAAGCTTTCTTT CASSDGQHSAEAFF
- - TRBJ1-4 TRBV20-1 TGCAGTGCTCGCGGCGAAAAACTGTTTTTT CSARGEKLFF
- - TRBJ2-3 TRBV10-3 TGTGCCATCAATCCGGGGGGCACAGATACGCAGTATTTT CAINPGGTDTQYF
- TRBD1 TRBJ2-2 TRBV7-3 TGTGCCAGCAGCTTAACGCAGGGGACAGGCTACACCGGGGAGCTGTTTTTT CASSLTQGTGYTGELFF
- - TRBJ2-1 TRBV27 TGTGCCAGCAGTATCCCACCCCTAGCTCCCCGTTACAATGAGCAGTTCTTC CASSIPPLAPRYNEQFF
- TRBD1 TRBJ1-1 TRBV5-8 TGTGCCAGCAGCTTGGAACAGGGGTACACTGAAGCTTTCTTT CASSLEQGYTEAFF
- TRBD2 TRBJ2-7 TRBV6-5 TGTGCCAGCACGAGAGCGGGGATGAGCTCCTACGAGCAGTACTTC CASTRAGMSSYEQYF
- TRBD1 TRBJ2-5 TRBV5-6 TGTGCCAGCAGCTTGGGACACAGGGGGCGCTGGGAGACCCAGTACTTC CASSLGHRGRWETQYF
- - TRBJ2-5 TRBV30 TGTGCCTGGAGTGTAGGCGCAGGGAAAGAGACCCAGTACTTC CAWSVGAGKETQYF
once - TRBJ1-6 TRBV6-5 TGTGCCAGCACCCTAAACAGGGATTCCTCACCCCTCCACTTT CASTLNRDSSPLHF
- - TRBJ1-4 TRBV5-1 TGCGCCAGCAGCCCGGAACTCAGGGGCCGGCCAAGATCAGAAAAACTGTTTTTT CASSPELRGRPRSEKLFF
- - TRBJ1-1 TRBV27 TGTGCCAGCAGTTTAGCCGGTAACACTGAAGCTTTCTTT CASSLAGNTEAFF
once - TRBJ2-1 TRBV2 TGTGCCAGCAGCGGGGGCTACAATGAGCAGTTCTTC CASSGGYNEQFF
- TRBD2 TRBJ2-1 TRBV30 TGTGCCGGTGGACTAGCGGGTGGCAATGAGCAGTTCTTC CAGGLAGGNEQFF
- - TRBJ1-2 TRBV18 TGTGCCAGCTCACGGGAACAGGGTGGATGGTATGGCTACACCTTC CASSREQGGWYGYTF
once TRBD1 TRBJ1-3 TRBV6-4 TGTGCCAGCGGGCCCTGCCGACAGGGCCTGAACACCATATATTTT CASGPCRQGLNTIYF
- - TRBJ1-1 TRBV30 TGTGCCTGGAGTGCGGACAGCCTGAACACTGAAGCTTTCTTT CAWSADSLNTEAFF
- TRBD2 TRBJ2-7 TRBV7-8 TGTGCCAGCAGCCGCCGGCAGGGAGGGGAGCAGTACTTC CASSRRQGGEQYF
few TRBD1 TRBJ1-1 TRBV4-1 TGCGCCAGCAGCCCCTTATGGACAGGTACGGGGGCTTTCTTT CASSPLWTGTGAFF
- - TRBJ1-6 TRBV28 TGTGCCAGCAGTTTAGGGGGGAATTCACCCCTCCACTTT CASSLGGNSPLHF
- - TRBJ1-5 TRBV4-3 TGCGCCAGCAGCCAAGTTGGCCGGGGTGGAGATCAGCCCCAGCATTTT CASSQVGRGGDQPQHF
- - TRBJ2-7 TRBV6-6 TGTGCCAGCAGTTCAACAGGACAAAACTACGAGCAGTACTTC CASSSTGQNYEQYF
- - TRBJ2-1 TRBV30 TGTGCCTGGAACCCGGGGGGCCCGTACAATGAGCAGTTCTTC CAWNPGGPYNEQFF
- - TRBJ2-7 TRBV5-4 TGTGCCAGCAGCTTGTTAGGGGACTACGAGCAGTACTTC CASSLLGDYEQYF
- TRBD1 TRBJ1-1 TRBV15 TGTGCCACCAGCAGAGCAGGGGGTGGTTCTGAAGCTTTCTTT CATSRAGGGSEAFF
- - TRBJ2-3 TRBV11-3 TGTGCCAGCAGCTTTGACGGGAACGGCCCAGATACGCAGTATTTT CASSFDGNGPDTQYF
- - TRBJ1-3 TRBV29-1 TGCAGCGTTGCTTACAGGGTACTGGACACCATATATTTT CSVAYRVLDTIYF
- - TRBJ2-2 TRBV5-6 TGTGCCAGCAGCTTGTACGGGGATGCGAACACCGGGGAGCTGTTTTTT CASSLYGDANTGELFF
- TRBD1 TRBJ1-1 TRBV6-1 TGTGCCAGCAGCCCGGATACAGGGGGCCGGGGTGAAGCTTTCTTT CASSPDTGGRGEAFF
once TRBD1 TRBJ2-2 TRBV7-9 TGTGCCAGCAGCTTAGGGACAGGGTCCACCGGGGAGCTGTTTTTT CASSLGTGSTGELFF
- TRBD2 TRBJ2-1 TRBV5-1 TGCGCCAGCAGCTTGTCTAGCGGTAGATTCTCCTACAATGAGCAGTTCTTC CASSLSSGRFSYNEQFF
- - TRBJ1-2 TRBV9 TGTGCCAGCAGCGTAGCGCGGTCCGGCTACACCTTC CASSVARSGYTF
- TRBD1 TRBJ2-7 TRBV19 TGTGCCAGTAGTATGTCTTGGTCCCAGGGGGCCTACGAGCAGTACTTC CASSMSWSQGAYEQYF
- TRBD1 TRBJ1-3 TRBV29-1 TGCAGCGTTGTCGAAGGACAGGGGGCCGGAAACACCATATATTTT CSVVEGQGAGNTIYF
- - TRBJ2-7 TRBV6-1 TGTGCCAGCAGCCAAAGTACGGGGGAGCAGTACTTC CASSQSTGEQYF
- TRBD1 TRBJ2-7 TRBV19 TGTGCCAGTAGTCGGACAGGGGGTGTGTACGAGCAGTACTTC CASSRTGGVYEQYF
- - TRBJ1-1 TRBV7-9 TGTGCCAGCAGCTATGGGACTGGGACTGAAGCTTTCTTT CASSYGTGTEAFF
- - TRBJ2-3 TRBV11-3 TGTGCGTCGACTAGCACAGATACGCAGTATTTT CASTSTDTQYF
- TRBD1 TRBJ1-6 TRBV5-1 TGCGCCAGCAGCCCAGGGCCGAGGACAGGAGCCGATGTCTATAATTCACCCCTCCACTTT CASSPGPRTGADVYNSPLHF
- TRBD2 TRBJ2-1 TRBV9 TGTGCCAGCAGCGTAGATGGGCGGGGGGGCCGTAATGAGCAGTTCTTC CASSVDGRGGRNEQFF